The 6 T cell receptor beta chains presented below share a single source sample, sequenced in a study of cytomegalovirus exposure and HLA in healthy donors. PCR was performed using 60 Vbeta and 13 Jbeta primers. Method: immunoSEQ multiplex PCR; TCRdb's copy keeps in-frame clones and lacks some. The table has about 160,000 clones, approximately 81% seen once. Sequenced input: PBMCs. The receptors were sampled from a man between 18 and 35 years old in good health and CMV-seronegative.

The chain couples TRBV7-2 to TRBJ1-2; perhaps TRBD1 as D (5 bases). The CDR3 consists of 13 residues. CDR1 is SGHTA and CDR2 is FQGNSA in the germline V gene. V was clipped by 2 bases and J by 7 bases, with 11 bases between them. DNA for the CDR3: TGTGCCAGCAGCTTATGGAGGGACGGTGGCTACACCTTC. Translating it yields CASSLWRDGGYTF.

The chain joins TRBV4-3 to TRBJ2-7, with 10 bases that match TRBD2. The V and J ends lost 0 bases and 0 bases, in that order; junction bases with no gene match: 5. From germline, CDR1 is LGHNA and CDR2 YSLEER. The CDR3 consists of 17 residues. The CDR3 bases are TGCGCCAGCAGCCAAGATCCCCCTAGCGGGAGCTCCTACGAGCAGTACTTC. This codes for CASSQDPPSGSSYEQYF.

This rearrangement joins TRBV28 to TRBJ2-7, with D possibly being TRBD2 (6 bases). V shed 3 bases and J shed 1 base, with 13 bases lying between them. CDR1 is MDHEN, CDR2 SYDVKM, per germline. The CDR3 spans 15 residues. The CDR3 here is CASSLPRSGSYEQYF. In nucleotides, the CDR3 is TGTGCCAGCAGTTTGCCCCGTAGCGGTTCCTACGAGCAGTACTTC.

CDR3 sequence reads: CASSPRAGDRGLGNTIYF. The CDR3 region has the DNA TGTGCCAGCAGCCCCCGGGCGGGGGACAGGGGGCTTGGAAACACCATATATTTT. The chain employs TRBV7-6 and TRBJ1-3; 12 positions agree with TRBD1. CDR3 length: 18 residues. The V gene's germline CDR1 is SGHVS and CDR2 FNYEAQ. V was clipped by 5 bases and J by 3 bases; unmatched bases: 11.

V gene TRBV6-1 combines with J gene TRBJ2-7, with TRBD2 identical over 8 bases. V dropped 3 bases and J dropped 2; count of bases not matched to a gene: 6. The CDR3 runs 15 residues. Germline CDR1 MNHNS, CDR2 SASEGT. CDR3 nucleotide sequence: TGTGCCAGCAGTGATGACGGGAGGGCCCCCTACGAGCAGTACTTC. Protein: CASSDDGRAPYEQYF.

V and J are TRBV7-2 and TRBJ2-7; TRBD1 aligns across 7 bases. The V gene's germline CDR1 is SGHTA and CDR2 FQGNSA. Trimming at V came to 6 bases and at J to 4 bases, leaving 12 bases not matched to a gene. The CDR3 loop spans 15 amino acids. CDR3 in DNA: TGTGCCAGCAGGAGCTCCGGGACAGTATTGTACGAGCAGTACTTC. This encodes CASRSSGTVLYEQYF. The full variable domain, with the rest looked up from reference TRBV7-2 and TRBJ2-7, is GAGVSQSPSNKVTEKGKDVELRCDPISGHTALYWYRQSLGQGLEFLIYFQGNSAPDKSGLPSDRFSAERTGGSVSTLTIQRTQQEDSAVYLCASRSSGTVLYEQYFGPGTRLTVT.